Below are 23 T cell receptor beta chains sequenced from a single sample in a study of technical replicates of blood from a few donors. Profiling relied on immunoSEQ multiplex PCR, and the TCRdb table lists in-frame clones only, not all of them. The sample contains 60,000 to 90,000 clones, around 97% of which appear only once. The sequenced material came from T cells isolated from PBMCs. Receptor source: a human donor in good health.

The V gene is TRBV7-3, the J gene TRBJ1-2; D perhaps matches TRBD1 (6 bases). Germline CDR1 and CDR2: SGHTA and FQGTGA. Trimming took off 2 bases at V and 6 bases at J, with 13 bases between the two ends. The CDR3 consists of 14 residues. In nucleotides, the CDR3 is TGTGCCAGCAGCTTACTTGGAGGGGGGGATGGCTACACCTTC. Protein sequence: CASSLLGGGDGYTF.

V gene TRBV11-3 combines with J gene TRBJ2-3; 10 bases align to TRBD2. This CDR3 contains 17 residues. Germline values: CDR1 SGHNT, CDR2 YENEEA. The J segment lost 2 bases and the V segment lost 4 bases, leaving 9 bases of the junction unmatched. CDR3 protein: CASSSTLAGGPTDTQYF. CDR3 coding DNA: TGTGCCAGCAGCTCCACCTTAGCGGGGGGCCCCACAGATACGCAGTATTTT.

CDR3 amino acids: CASSTPREQYF. The CDR3 coding sequence is TGTGCCAGCAGTACCCCGAGAGAGCAGTACTTC. This chain links TRBV28 with TRBJ2-7; D unresolved. V lost 5 bases, J lost 7 bases, and 9 bases lay in between. CDR3 length equals 11 residues. Germline V gives CDR1 MDHEN, CDR2 SYDVKM.

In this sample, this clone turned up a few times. The CDR3 region is CASRTDRDTEAFF. CDR3 coding DNA: TGTGCCAGCAGAACCGACAGGGACACTGAAGCTTTCTTT. J is TRBJ1-1 and V is TRBV6-5; 7 positions agree with TRBD1. V shed 6 bases and J 3 bases; nucleotides not matched to a gene: 4. The CDR3 sequence is 13 residues long. Germline V gene lookup returns CDR1 MNHEY and CDR2 SVGAGI.

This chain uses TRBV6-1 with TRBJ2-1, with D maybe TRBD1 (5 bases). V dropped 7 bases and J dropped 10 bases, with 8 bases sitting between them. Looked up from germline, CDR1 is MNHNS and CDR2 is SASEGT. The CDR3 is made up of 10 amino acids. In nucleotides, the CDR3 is TGTGCCAGCAAGACAGCAGAGCAGTTCTTC. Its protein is CASKTAEQFF.

This CDR3 reads CASSVDRERPNNEQFF. The CDR3 DNA sequence: TGTGCCAGCAGCGTAGACCGGGAAAGACCAAACAATGAGCAGTTCTTC. The chain combines TRBV9 with TRBJ2-1, with D maybe TRBD2 (5 bases). The CDR3 covers 16 residues. Germline V gene sequence: CDR1 SGDLS, CDR2 YYNGEE. Between the trimmed V and J ends, which lost 0 bases and 5 bases, there was a span of 15 bases. Looking up the rest from reference TRBV9 and TRBJ2-1 gives the full variable domain: DSGVTQTPKHLITATGQRVTLRCSPRSGDLSVYWYQQSLDQGLQFLIQYYNGEERAKGNILERFSAQQFPDLHSELNLSSLELGDSALYFCASSVDRERPNNEQFFGPGTRLTVL.

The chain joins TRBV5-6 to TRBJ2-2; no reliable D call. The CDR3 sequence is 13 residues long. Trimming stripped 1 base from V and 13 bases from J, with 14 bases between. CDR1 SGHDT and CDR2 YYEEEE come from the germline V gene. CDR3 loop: CASSLKTSGWLFF. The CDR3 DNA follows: TGTGCCAGCAGCTTGAAGACAAGTGGGTGGCTGTTTTTT.

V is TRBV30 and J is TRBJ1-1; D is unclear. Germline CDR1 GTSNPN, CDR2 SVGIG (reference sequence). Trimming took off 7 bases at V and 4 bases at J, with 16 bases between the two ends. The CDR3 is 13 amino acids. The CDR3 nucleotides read TGTGCCTACCAGGCCCCCGGGATCACTGAAGCTTTCTTT. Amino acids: CAYQAPGITEAFF.

In DNA form, the CDR3 reads TGCGCCAGCAGTGACGGCGGGAGTGCGACAGATACGCAGTATTTT. Residues: CASSDGGSATDTQYF. The chain uses TRBV10-1 and TRBJ2-3; TRBD2 aligns across 7 bases. Germline V gene data show CDR1 as WNHNN and CDR2 as SYGVQD (reference sequence). CDR3 length equals 15 residues. The J segment lost 3 bases and the V segment lost 3 bases, leaving 6 bases of the junction unmatched.

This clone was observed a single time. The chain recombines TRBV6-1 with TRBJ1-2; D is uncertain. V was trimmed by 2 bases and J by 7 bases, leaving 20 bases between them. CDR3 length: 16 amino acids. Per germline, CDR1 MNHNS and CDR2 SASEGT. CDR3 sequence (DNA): TGTGCCAGCAGTGAATATACCGCGCCTCTCAATCGTGGCTACACCTTC. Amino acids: CASSEYTAPLNRGYTF.

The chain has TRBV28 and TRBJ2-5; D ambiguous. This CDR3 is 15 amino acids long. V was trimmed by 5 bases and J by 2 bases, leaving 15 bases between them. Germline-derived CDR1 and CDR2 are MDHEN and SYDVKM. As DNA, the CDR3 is TGTGCCAGCAGTACCCACAAAAGGCGGCAAGAGACCCAGTACTTC. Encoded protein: CASSTHKRRQETQYF.

The CDR3, as DNA: TGTGCCAGCAGCCTGGGACAGGGGATAACAGATACGCAGTATTTT. As protein: CASSLGQGITDTQYF. This chain uses TRBV7-9 with TRBJ2-3; 10 bases are a match to TRBD1. The CDR3 covers 15 residues. CDR1 and CDR2 from the germline V gene are SEHNR and FQNEAQ (reference sequence). V was clipped by 5 bases and J by 3 bases; unmatched bases: 5.

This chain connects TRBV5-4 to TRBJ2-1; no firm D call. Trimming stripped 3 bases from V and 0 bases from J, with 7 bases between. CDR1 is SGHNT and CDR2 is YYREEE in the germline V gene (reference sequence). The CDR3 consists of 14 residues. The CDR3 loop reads CASSSDSSYNEQFF. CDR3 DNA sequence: TGTGCCAGCAGCTCCGATAGCTCCTACAATGAGCAGTTCTTC. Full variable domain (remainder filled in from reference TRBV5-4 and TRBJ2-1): ETGVTQSPTHLIKTRGQQVTLRCSSQSGHNTVSWYQQALGQGPQFIFQYYREEENGRGNFPPRFSGLQFPNYSSELNVNALELDDSALYLCASSSDSSYNEQFFGPGTRLTVL.

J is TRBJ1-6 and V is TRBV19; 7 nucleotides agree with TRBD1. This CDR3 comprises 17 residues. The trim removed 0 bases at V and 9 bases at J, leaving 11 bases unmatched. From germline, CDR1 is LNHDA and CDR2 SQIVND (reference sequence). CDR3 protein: CASSIDIPDRRGSPLHF. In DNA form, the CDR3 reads TGTGCCAGTAGTATAGATATTCCGGACAGGAGAGGTTCACCCCTCCACTTT. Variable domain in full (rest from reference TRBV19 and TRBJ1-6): DGGITQSPKYLFRKEGQNVTLSCEQNLNHDAMYWYRQDPGQGLRLIYYSQIVNDFQKGDIAEGYSVSREKKESFPLTVTSAQKNPTAFYLCASSIDIPDRRGSPLHFGNGTRLTVT.

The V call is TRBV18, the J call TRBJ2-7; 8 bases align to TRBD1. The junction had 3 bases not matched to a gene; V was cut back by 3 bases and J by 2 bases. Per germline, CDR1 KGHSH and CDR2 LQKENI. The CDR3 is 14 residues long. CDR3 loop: CASSPTGGTYEQYF. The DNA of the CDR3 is TGTGCCAGCTCACCTACAGGGGGAACCTACGAGCAGTACTTC.

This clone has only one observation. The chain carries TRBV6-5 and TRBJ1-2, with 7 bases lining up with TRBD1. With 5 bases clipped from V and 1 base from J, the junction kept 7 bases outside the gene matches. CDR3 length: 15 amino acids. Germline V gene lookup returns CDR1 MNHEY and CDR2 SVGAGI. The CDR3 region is CASSKRQGYNYGYTF. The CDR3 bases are TGTGCCAGCAGTAAGCGACAGGGATATAACTATGGCTACACCTTC.

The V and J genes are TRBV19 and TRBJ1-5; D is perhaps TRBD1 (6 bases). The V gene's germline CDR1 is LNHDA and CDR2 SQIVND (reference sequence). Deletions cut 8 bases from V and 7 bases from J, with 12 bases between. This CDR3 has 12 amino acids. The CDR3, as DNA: TGTGCCAGTGGGTTTAGGGGGCAGCCCCAGCATTTT. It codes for CASGFRGQPQHF.

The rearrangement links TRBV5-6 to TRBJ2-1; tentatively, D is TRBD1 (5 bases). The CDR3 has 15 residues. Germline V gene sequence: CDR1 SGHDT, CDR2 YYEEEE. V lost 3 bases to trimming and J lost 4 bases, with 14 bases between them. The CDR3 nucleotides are TGTGCCAGCAGCTCATTGGGCCAGGGATACAATGAGCAGTTCTTC. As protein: CASSSLGQGYNEQFF.

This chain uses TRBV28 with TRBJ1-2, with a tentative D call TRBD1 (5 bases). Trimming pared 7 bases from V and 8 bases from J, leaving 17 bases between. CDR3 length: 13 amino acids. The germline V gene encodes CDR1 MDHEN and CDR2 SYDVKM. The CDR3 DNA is TGTGCCAGCACCTTGGAGTGGAGGGGAGGCTACACCTTC. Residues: CASTLEWRGGYTF.

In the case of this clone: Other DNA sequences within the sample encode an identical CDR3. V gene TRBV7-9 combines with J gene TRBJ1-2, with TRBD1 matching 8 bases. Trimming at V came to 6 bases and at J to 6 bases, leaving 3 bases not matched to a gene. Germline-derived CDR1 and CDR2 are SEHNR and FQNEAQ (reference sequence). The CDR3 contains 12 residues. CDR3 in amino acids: CASSLTGDGYTF. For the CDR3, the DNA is TGTGCCAGCAGTTTGACAGGGGATGGCTACACCTTC.

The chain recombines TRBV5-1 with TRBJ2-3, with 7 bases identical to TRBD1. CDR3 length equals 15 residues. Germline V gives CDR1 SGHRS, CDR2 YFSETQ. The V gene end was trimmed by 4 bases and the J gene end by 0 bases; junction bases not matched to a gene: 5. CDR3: CASSPGTASTDTQYF. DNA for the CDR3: TGCGCCAGCAGCCCAGGGACAGCCAGCACAGATACGCAGTATTTT.

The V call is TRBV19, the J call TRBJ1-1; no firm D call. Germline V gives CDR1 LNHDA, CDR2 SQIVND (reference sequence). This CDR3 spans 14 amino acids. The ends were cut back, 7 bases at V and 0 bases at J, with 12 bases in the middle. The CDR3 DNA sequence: TGTGCCAGTATCGACGACACGATGAACACTGAAGCTTTCTTT. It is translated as CASIDDTMNTEAFF.

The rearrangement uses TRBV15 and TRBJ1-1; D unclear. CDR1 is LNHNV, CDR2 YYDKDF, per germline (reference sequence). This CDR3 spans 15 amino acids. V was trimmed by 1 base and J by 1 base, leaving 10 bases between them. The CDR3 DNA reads TGTGCCACCAGCAGAGGGAAACAGCAGAACACTGAAGCTTTCTTT. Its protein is CATSRGKQQNTEAFF.